This entry lists 4 T cell receptor beta chains sequenced from one sample in a study of shared T cell receptors in the human thymus (dated by TCRdb to the early 2020s). Libraries were constructed by the immunoSEQ multiplex PCR assay. TCRdb limited this immuneACCESS table to in-frame rearrangements with V and J called. A share of clones is missing; checked studies link under half to unresolved V genes, and the rest is unexplained. Within this sample are fewer than 700,000 clones, with roughly 90% of them counted one time only. In total, the top ten clones hold 0.0095% to 0.013% of the sample. These data were likewise used in another study, on human thymus T cells.

Sequenced material: thymocytes. These receptors all come from a boy in the first two years of life with a congenital heart defect. Donor details come from another sample of the same person, matched by shared clones.

This clone was observed a handful of times. The chain combines TRBV19 with TRBJ2-5, with D uncertain. Germline CDR1 is LNHDA and CDR2 is SQIVND (reference sequence). This CDR3 has 13 residues. The V gene lost 3 bases and the J gene lost 5 bases, with 10 bases spanning the gap. The CDR3 region is CASSMRLRETQYF. The CDR3 nucleotides read TGTGCCAGTAGTATGCGGCTACGGGAGACCCAGTACTTC.

V is TRBV10-3 and J is TRBJ1-1, with TRBD1 as a possible D gene (5 bases). From germline, CDR1 is ENHRY and CDR2 SYGVKD. This CDR3 contains 12 residues. V was pared by 10 bases and J by 2 bases, with 11 bases between. Here the CDR3 reads CASGTLNTEAFF. CDR3 sequence (DNA): TGTGCCAGCGGGACCTTAAACACTGAAGCTTTCTTT.

The chain uses TRBV4-3 and TRBJ2-5, with 10 bases fitting TRBD2. The DNA end is a closer match to TRBJ2-7, so the J assignment may be wrong. Germline CDR1 LGHNA, CDR2 YSLEER. This CDR3 region has 15 residues. Here the CDR3 DNA reads TGCGCCAGCAGCCAAAGACTAGCGGGTAGCTACGAGCAGTACTTC. Translation gives CASSQRLAGSYEQYF.

The rearrangement uses TRBV4-3 and TRBJ2-1, with 11 bases identical to TRBD2. Germline lookup yields CDR1 LGHNA and CDR2 YSLEER. V dropped 4 bases and J dropped 4; count of bases not matched to a gene: 9. The CDR3 has 17 amino acids. This CDR3 is CASSPRSGRVIYNEQFF. CDR3 DNA: TGCGCCAGCAGCCCCCGTAGCGGGAGGGTTATATACAATGAGCAGTTCTTC.